A single sample gave rise to the 20 T cell receptor beta chains below, sequenced in a study of tumor-infiltrating lymphocytes in localized non-small cell lung cancer. The table came from immunoSEQ multiplex PCR; TCRdb's copy has only in-frame clones and leaves some out. The sample has 11,000 to 15,000 clones, around two thirds seen once. The sequenced material came from uninvolved lung tissue not adjacent to the tumor. The receptors were sampled from a human donor with non-small cell lung cancer.

The chain joins TRBV7-2 to TRBJ2-7; TRBD2 agrees at 8 bases. This CDR3 has 16 residues. V lost 5 bases and J lost 0; bases outside the gene matches: 9. Germline CDR1 reads SGHTA; CDR2 reads FQGNSA. Here the CDR3 reads CASSPRLAGNSYEQYF. CDR3 DNA: TGTGCCAGCAGCCCCAGGTTAGCGGGGAACTCCTACGAGCAGTACTTC.

This chain joins TRBV6-1 and TRBJ2-5, with D possibly TRBD2 on 5 matching bases. Trimming took 11 bases from V and 7 from J, leaving 14 bases between them. CDR3 size: 11 residues. The germline V gene encodes CDR1 MNHNS and CDR2 SASEGT. Here the CDR3 reads CAAGFKGTQYF. Here the CDR3 DNA reads TGTGCCGCGGGCTTCAAAGGGACCCAGTACTTC.

This clone has only a few counts. V and J are TRBV7-2 and TRBJ2-2, with unresolved D. The CDR3 contains 16 residues. The ends were cut back, 3 bases at V and 8 bases at J, with 19 bases in the middle. From germline, CDR1 is SGHTA and CDR2 FQGNSA. DNA of the CDR3: TGTGCCAGCAGCTTTGATCCCCACTGGATCTCGGGGGAGCTGTTTTTT. It codes for CASSFDPHWISGELFF.

The V and J genes are TRBV30 and TRBJ1-1, with 9 bases fitting TRBD1. Germline lookup yields CDR1 GTSNPN and CDR2 SVGIG (reference sequence). The CDR3 is 13 amino acids. The V and J ends lost 5 bases and 5 bases, in that order; junction bases with no gene match: 6. This chain's CDR3 is CAWGTDRGTEAFF. As DNA, the CDR3 is TGTGCCTGGGGGACCGACAGGGGGACTGAAGCTTTCTTT.

V gene TRBV2 combines with J gene TRBJ2-7; 9 bases align to TRBD1. Germline V gene data show CDR1 as SNHLY and CDR2 as FYNNEI. The CDR3 is 14 residues long. Unmatched junction bases numbered 6, after V lost 6 bases and J lost 3 bases. CDR3 loop: CASRRQTGGYEQYF. CDR3 DNA: TGTGCCAGCAGGAGACAGACAGGGGGCTACGAGCAGTACTTC.

The chain employs TRBV5-6 and TRBJ2-3; 13 positions agree with TRBD2. V shed 5 bases and J 4 bases; nucleotides not matched to a gene: 7. CDR3 length equals 16 residues. Germline V gene data show CDR1 as SGHDT and CDR2 as YYEEEE. CDR3 sequence: CASSPPGLAGADTQYF. The CDR3 DNA follows: TGTGCCAGCAGTCCCCCTGGACTAGCGGGAGCAGATACGCAGTATTTT.

The V and J genes are TRBV30 and TRBJ2-7; D is ambiguous. Per germline, CDR1 GTSNPN and CDR2 SVGIG (reference sequence). Trimming took off 4 bases at V and 3 bases at J, with 16 bases between the two ends. CDR3 size: 14 residues. In DNA form, the CDR3 reads TGTGCCTGGACCACTGGCGTCAAAAGCTACGAGCAGTACTTC. Translated, it gives CAWTTGVKSYEQYF.

This sequence joins TRBV28 and TRBJ1-6; TRBD1 matches 10 bases. J lost 7 bases, V lost 3 bases, and 6 bases had no gene match. Germline V gene lookup returns CDR1 MDHEN and CDR2 SYDVKM. The CDR3 has 16 amino acids. The CDR3: CASSFLGTGVNSPLHF. The CDR3 coding sequence is TGTGCCAGCAGTTTCCTCGGGACAGGGGTGAATTCACCCCTCCACTTT. The full variable domain, rest sourced from reference TRBV28 and TRBJ1-6, is DVKVTQSSRYLVKRTGEKVFLECVQDMDHENMFWYRQDPGLGLRLIYFSYDVKMKEKGDIPEGYSVSREKKERFSLILESASTNQTSMYLCASSFLGTGVNSPLHFGNGTRLTVT.

The chain uses TRBV27 and TRBJ2-5, with D perhaps TRBD1 or TRBD2 (5 bases each). CDR3 length: 17 residues. Per the germline V gene, CDR1 is MNHEY and CDR2 is SMNVEV (reference sequence). V lost 5 bases and J 3 bases, leaving 22 bases between the germline ends. This CDR3 is CASSPRLGTRVKETQYF. The CDR3, as DNA: TGTGCCAGCAGTCCCAGGTTGGGGACGCGGGTAAAAGAGACCCAGTACTTC.

The rearrangement links TRBV19 to TRBJ2-2; a weak D match, TRBD1 (5 bases). Germline V gene data show CDR1 as LNHDA and CDR2 as SQIVND (reference sequence). The CDR3 has 15 residues. The ends were cut back, 3 bases at V and 4 bases at J, with 12 bases in the middle. The CDR3 DNA sequence: TGTGCCAGTAGTATGCAGGGTGGTGTCACCGGGGAGCTGTTTTTT. It yields the protein CASSMQGGVTGELFF.

The chain recombines TRBV6-5 with TRBJ1-1, with 9 bases lining up with TRBD1. V was pared by 6 bases and J by 7 bases, with 9 bases of the junction left unmatched. Germline CDR1 is MNHEY and CDR2 is SVGAGI. The CDR3 has 14 amino acids. CDR3 residues: CASRNRDRGGEAFF. Here the CDR3 DNA reads TGTGCCAGCAGAAACCGTGACAGGGGGGGTGAAGCTTTCTTT.

V is TRBV7-9 and J is TRBJ2-1; TRBD2 matches at 11 bases. J gave up 8 bases and V 5 bases, and 8 bases lay outside the gene matches. The CDR3 covers 15 residues. The germline gives CDR1 SEHNR, CDR2 FQNEAQ (reference sequence). The CDR3 reads CASSHFLAGGHEQFF. DNA of the CDR3: TGTGCCAGCAGCCACTTTCTAGCGGGAGGCCATGAGCAGTTCTTC.

V is TRBV2 and J is TRBJ1-1; D gene uncertain. The germline gives CDR1 SNHLY, CDR2 FYNNEI. The CDR3 is 13 amino acids. The V and J ends lost 7 bases and 0 bases respectively, with 9 bases between them. CDR3 protein: CASMPEMNTEAFF. The CDR3 DNA reads as TGTGCCAGCATGCCAGAAATGAACACTGAAGCTTTCTTT.

The gene calls are TRBV6-1 and TRBJ1-2; D is unresolved. CDR1 is MNHNS, CDR2 SASEGT, per germline. CDR3 size: 15 residues. V gave up 10 bases and J gave up 2 bases, with 20 bases separating them. Here the CDR3 reads CATSTESIGNYGYTF. CDR3 coding DNA: TGTGCCACCTCAACGGAAAGTATAGGGAACTATGGCTACACCTTC.

The chain is built from TRBV6-5 and TRBJ1-2; D uncertain. CDR1 and CDR2 from the germline V gene are MNHEY and SVGAGI. CDR3 length: 13 amino acids. V lost 8 bases and J 8 bases, leaving 18 bases between the germline ends. CDR3 sequence (DNA): TGTGCCAGCTCCCGGTCCAGGAAGGAGGGCTACACCTTC. It yields the protein CASSRSRKEGYTF.

The chain recombines TRBV19 with TRBJ1-2; D perhaps matches TRBD1 (6 bases). Germline V gene data show CDR1 as LNHDA and CDR2 as SQIVND (reference sequence). The CDR3 has 15 amino acids. With 5 bases removed from V and 0 bases from J, the gap between germline ends came to 13 bases. CDR3 amino acids: CASSPIQGANYGYTF. DNA of the CDR3: TGTGCCAGTAGTCCAATACAGGGCGCTAACTATGGCTACACCTTC.

This rearrangement joins TRBV6-5 to TRBJ1-1; D remains unclear. Germline V gene sequence: CDR1 MNHEY, CDR2 SVGAGI. The CDR3 runs to 14 residues. Deletions cut 8 bases from V and 8 bases from J, with 21 bases between. The CDR3 region has the DNA TGTGCCAGCCGGGCGATAGGGAGGACGGTAGAAGCTTTCTTT. It yields the protein CASRAIGRTVEAFF.

The V gene is TRBV7-3, the J gene TRBJ2-3; the D gene could be TRBD1 or TRBD2 (6 bases each). The CDR3 is 13 amino acids. Trimming pared 1 base from V and 6 bases from J, leaving 8 bases between. Germline V gene sequence: CDR1 SGHTA, CDR2 FQGTGA. The CDR3 coding sequence is TGTGCCAGCAGCTTAATAGGGGGGGATACGCAGTATTTT. It is translated as CASSLIGGDTQYF.

This chain uses TRBV28 with TRBJ2-3; D gene unclear. CDR3 size: 14 residues. Trimming took 3 bases from V and 2 from J, leaving 9 bases between them. Germline V gives CDR1 MDHEN, CDR2 SYDVKM. The CDR3: CASSFSVITDTQYF. CDR3 in DNA: TGTGCCAGCAGTTTTTCGGTGATCACAGATACGCAGTATTTT.

The rearrangement links TRBV28 to TRBJ1-2, with D possibly matching TRBD1 (5 bases). Looked up from germline, CDR1 is MDHEN and CDR2 is SYDVKM. Deletions cut 8 bases from V and 3 bases from J, with 10 bases between. The CDR3 spans 12 residues. The CDR3 bases are TGTGCCAGCCACCCAGGGTACTATGGCTACACCTTC. It specifies CASHPGYYGYTF.